This T cell receptor beta chain was sequenced in a study of blood T cell repertoires in COVID-19. Whole-study context: The samples span acute and convalescent COVID-19 from the United States, Italy and Spain. Sources were T cells, B-cell-depleted T cells, or PBMCs; the material itself was cDNA or gDNA.

The CDR3 loop spans 13 amino acids. V lost 2 bases and J 7 bases, leaving 12 bases between the germline ends. Germline loops: CDR1 LGHDT, CDR2 YNNKEL (reference sequence). In the original workflow: It was from reference gene primer amplification that nucleated cell counts were estimated. Data came from immunoSEQ multiplex PCR; TCRdb stores just in-frame clones and leaves some out. The V and J calls and the clone size are those of that table, but D and trimming were determined from the DNA. There are 150,000 to 200,000 clones in the sample; around 85% occur only once, and around 8.2% lies in the top ten.

The sequence came from a man aged 55 to 70 with acute or convalescent COVID-19. The chain carries TRBV3-1 (or the pseudogene TRBV3-2) and TRBJ2-7, with a weak D call TRBD1 (5 bases). Sequencing was carried out using peripheral blood. The CDR3 is CASSQSDQGEQYF. The CDR3 DNA follows: TGTGCCAGCAGCCAATCGGACCAGGGAGAGCAGTACTTC.